The 9 T cell receptor beta chains below all came from one sample that was sequenced in a study of CD8 T cells in Susac syndrome. RNA was extracted with the RNeasy kit, and a quantity of roughly 0.45 to 1 ug was reverse transcribed using random hexamers. A single record per CDR3 protein comes from TCRdb applying MiXCR to the immunoSEQ multiplex PCR reads. The repertoire has 140,000 to 150,000 distinct CDR3 sequences, approximately 96% of them found once; the top ten carry over 0.1%. The material sequenced was CD4+ T cells from PBMCs. The receptors come from a human donor with multiple sclerosis.

The chain employs TRBV29-1 and TRBJ1-1; D is undetermined. From germline, CDR1 is SQVTM and CDR2 ANQGSEA. The CDR3 extends over 13 amino acids. V lost 7 bases and J lost 2, with 14 bases in between. CDR3 sequence (DNA): TGCAGCGCCTCGAACGCGCAAAACACTGAAGCTTTCTTT. The encoded protein is CSASNAQNTEAFF.

This chain connects TRBV24-1 to TRBJ2-2; D might be TRBD1 or TRBD2, each matching 5 bases. The CDR3 extends over 14 amino acids. Trimming removed 1 base at V and 7 bases at J, with 9 bases between. Germline V gene data show CDR1 as KGHDR and CDR2 as SFDVKD. CDR3 region: CATSDFWGIGELFF. Written as DNA, the CDR3 is TGTGCCACCAGTGATTTCTGGGGGATCGGGGAGCTGTTTTTT.

The chain is built from TRBV20-1 and TRBJ2-7; either TRBD1 or TRBD2 may fit D (5 bases each). The CDR3 covers 13 residues. Looked up from germline, CDR1 is DFQATT and CDR2 is SNEGSKA (reference sequence). Trimming left V 3 bases short and J 0 bases short, with 9 bases between. The CDR3 bases are TGCAGTGCTAGCCGGGACCACTCCTACGAGCAGTACTTC. Residues: CSASRDHSYEQYF.

The rearrangement links TRBV25-1 to TRBJ1-4; no firm D call. V was shortened by 2 bases and J by 10 bases, with 11 bases between the two germline ends. Germline CDR1 and CDR2: MGHDK and SYGVNS. The CDR3 is 13 amino acids. For the CDR3, the DNA is TGTGCCAGCAGTGAACCGTCGGGAACAAAACTGTTTTTT. This translates into CASSEPSGTKLFF.

The rearrangement links TRBV12-3 or TRBV12-4 to TRBJ2-7; D not certain. V was cut by 7 bases and J by 4 bases, with 23 bases left in between. The CDR3 is 16 residues long. CDR3 sequence: CASTLLPTAHQYEQYF. The DNA for the CDR3 is TGTGCCAGCACCCTCCTCCCAACGGCCCACCAGTACGAGCAGTACTTC.

This sequence joins TRBV29-1 and TRBJ1-2; 8 bases are a match to TRBD1. Germline-derived CDR1 and CDR2 are SQVTM and ANQGSEA. Trimming cost V 6 bases and J 7 bases; bases outside gene matches: 7. This CDR3 comprises 12 residues. The CDR3 loop is CSVSGQGSGYTF. For the CDR3, the DNA is TGCAGCGTATCCGGACAGGGAAGTGGCTACACCTTC.

The V gene is TRBV3-1, the J gene TRBJ1-2; 10 bases fit TRBD1. The V gene's germline CDR1 is LGHDT and CDR2 YNNKEL (reference sequence). CDR3 size: 14 residues. After removal of 5 bases from V and 2 bases from J, the junction contained 2 bases not matched to a gene. The CDR3 spells CASSSGQGNYGYTF. The CDR3 DNA sequence: TGTGCCAGCAGCTCGGGACAGGGGAACTATGGCTACACCTTC.

The V call is TRBV9, the J call TRBJ2-7; 10 bases are a match to TRBD2. Germline lookup yields CDR1 SGDLS and CDR2 YYNGEE. There are 15 residues in the CDR3. The V segment lost 3 bases and the J segment 0 bases; nucleotides outside the gene matches: 3. In DNA form, the CDR3 reads TGTGCCAGCAGCGGGGGACTAGCGCACTCCTACGAGCAGTACTTC. As protein: CASSGGLAHSYEQYF.

This CDR3 is CSVEQGLTDTQYF. The CDR3 DNA follows: TGCAGCGTTGAACAGGGGCTCACAGATACGCAGTATTTT. The V and J genes are TRBV29-1 and TRBJ2-3, with D possibly matching TRBD1 (6 bases). This CDR3 is built from 13 residues. Trimming pared 2 bases from V and 2 bases from J, leaving 8 bases between. CDR1 and CDR2 (germline): SQVTM, ANQGSEA.